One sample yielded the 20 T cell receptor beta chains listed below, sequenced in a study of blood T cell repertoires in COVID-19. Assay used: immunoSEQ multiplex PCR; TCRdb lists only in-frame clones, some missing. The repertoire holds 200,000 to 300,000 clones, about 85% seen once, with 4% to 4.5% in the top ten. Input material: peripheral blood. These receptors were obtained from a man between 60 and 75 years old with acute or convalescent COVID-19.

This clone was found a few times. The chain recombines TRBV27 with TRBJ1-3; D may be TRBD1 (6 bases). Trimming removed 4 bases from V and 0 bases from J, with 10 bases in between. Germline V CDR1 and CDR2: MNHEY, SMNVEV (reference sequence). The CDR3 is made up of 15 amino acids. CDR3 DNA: TGTGCCAGCAGTTACAGGGCCCACTCTGGAAACACCATATATTTT. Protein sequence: CASSYRAHSGNTIYF.

CDR3 region: CASSYSGIGYTF. The CDR3, as DNA: TGTGCCAGCAGTTACTCCGGGATTGGCTACACCTTC. The chain combines TRBV6-5 with TRBJ1-2; D not resolved. V was pared by 0 bases and J by 7 bases, with 6 bases between. The CDR3 covers 12 residues. Per germline, CDR1 MNHEY and CDR2 SVGAGI.

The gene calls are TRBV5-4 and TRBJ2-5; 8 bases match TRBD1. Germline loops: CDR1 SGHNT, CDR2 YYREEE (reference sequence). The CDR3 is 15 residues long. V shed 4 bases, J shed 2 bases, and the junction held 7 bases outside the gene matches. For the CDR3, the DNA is TGTGCCAGCAGCCTCCGACAGGGGACTCAAGAGACCCAGTACTTC. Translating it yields CASSLRQGTQETQYF.

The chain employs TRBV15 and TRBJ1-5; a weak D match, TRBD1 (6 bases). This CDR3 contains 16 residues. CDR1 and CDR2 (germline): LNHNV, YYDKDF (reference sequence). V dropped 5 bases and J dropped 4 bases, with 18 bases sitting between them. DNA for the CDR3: TGTGCCACCAGCCCCCGCGGGGGGGCGGGAAATCAGCCCCAGCATTTT. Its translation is CATSPRGGAGNQPQHF.

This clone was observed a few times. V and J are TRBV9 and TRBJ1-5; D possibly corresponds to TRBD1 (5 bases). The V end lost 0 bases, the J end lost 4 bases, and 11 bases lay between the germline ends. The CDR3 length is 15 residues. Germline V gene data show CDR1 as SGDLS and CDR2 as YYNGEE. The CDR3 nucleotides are TGTGCCAGCAGCGTAGAGGCAGGGTTAAATCAGCCCCAGCATTTT. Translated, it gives CASSVEAGLNQPQHF.

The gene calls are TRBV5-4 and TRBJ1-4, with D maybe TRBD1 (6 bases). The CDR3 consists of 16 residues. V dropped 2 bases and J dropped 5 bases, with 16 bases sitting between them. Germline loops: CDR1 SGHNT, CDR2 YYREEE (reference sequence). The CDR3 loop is CASSLNGGAGNEKLFF. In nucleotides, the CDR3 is TGTGCCAGCAGCTTAAACGGGGGGGCTGGGAATGAAAAACTGTTTTTT.

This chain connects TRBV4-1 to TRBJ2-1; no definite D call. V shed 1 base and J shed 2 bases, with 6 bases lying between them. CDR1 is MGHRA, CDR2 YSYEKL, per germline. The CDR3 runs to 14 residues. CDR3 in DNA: TGCGCCAGCAGCCAAGTCCAGGCCTACAATGAGCAGTTCTTC. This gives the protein CASSQVQAYNEQFF.

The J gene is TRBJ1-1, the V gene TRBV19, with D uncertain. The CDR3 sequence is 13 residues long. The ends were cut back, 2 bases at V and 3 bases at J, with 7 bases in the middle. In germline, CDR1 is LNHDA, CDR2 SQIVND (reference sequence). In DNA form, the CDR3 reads TGTGCCAGTAGTATACTAACAGACACTGAAGCTTTCTTT. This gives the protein CASSILTDTEAFF.

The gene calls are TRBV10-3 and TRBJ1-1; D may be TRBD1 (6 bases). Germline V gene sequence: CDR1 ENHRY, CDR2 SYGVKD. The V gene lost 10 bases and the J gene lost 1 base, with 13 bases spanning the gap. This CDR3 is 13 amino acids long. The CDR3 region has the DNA TGTGCCACCCGACAGGCGCAGAACACTGAAGCTTTCTTT. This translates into CATRQAQNTEAFF.

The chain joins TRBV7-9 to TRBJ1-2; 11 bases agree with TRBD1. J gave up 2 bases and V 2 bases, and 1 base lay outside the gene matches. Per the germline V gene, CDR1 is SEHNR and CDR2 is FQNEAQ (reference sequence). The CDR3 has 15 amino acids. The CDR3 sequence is CASSLRDRGNYGYTF. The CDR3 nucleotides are TGTGCCAGCAGCTTACGGGACAGGGGGAACTATGGCTACACCTTC.

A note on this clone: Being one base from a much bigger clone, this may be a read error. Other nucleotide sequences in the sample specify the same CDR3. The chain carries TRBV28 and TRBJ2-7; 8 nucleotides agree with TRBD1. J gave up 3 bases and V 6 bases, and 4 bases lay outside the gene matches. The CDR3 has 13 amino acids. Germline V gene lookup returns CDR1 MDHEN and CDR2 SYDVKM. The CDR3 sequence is CASSPGQGYEQYF. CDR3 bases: TGTGCCAGCAGCCCCGGACAGGGCTACGAGCAGTACTTC.

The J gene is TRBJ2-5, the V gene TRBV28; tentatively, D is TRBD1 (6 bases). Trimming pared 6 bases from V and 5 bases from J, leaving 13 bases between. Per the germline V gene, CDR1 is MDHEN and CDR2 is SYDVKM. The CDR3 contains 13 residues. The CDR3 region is CASSPGQRETQYF. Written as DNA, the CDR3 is TGTGCCAGCAGCCCAGGACAGCGGGAGACCCAGTACTTC.

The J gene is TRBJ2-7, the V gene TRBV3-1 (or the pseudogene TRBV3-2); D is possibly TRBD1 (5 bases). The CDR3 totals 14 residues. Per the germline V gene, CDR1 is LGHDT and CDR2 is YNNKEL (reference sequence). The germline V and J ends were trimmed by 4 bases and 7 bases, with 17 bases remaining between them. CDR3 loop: CASSLRGTEGEQYF. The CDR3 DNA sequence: TGTGCCAGCAGCCTTAGGGGAACCGAAGGGGAGCAGTACTTC.

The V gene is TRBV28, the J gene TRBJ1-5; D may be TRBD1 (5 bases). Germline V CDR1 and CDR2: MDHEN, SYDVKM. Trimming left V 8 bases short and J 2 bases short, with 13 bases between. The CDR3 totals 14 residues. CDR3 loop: CASQTVPGNQPQHF. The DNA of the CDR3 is TGTGCCAGCCAGACAGTCCCGGGCAATCAGCCCCAGCATTTT.

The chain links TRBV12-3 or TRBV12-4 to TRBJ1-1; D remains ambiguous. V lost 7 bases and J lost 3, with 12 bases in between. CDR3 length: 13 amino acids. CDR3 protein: CASKVEEDTEAFF. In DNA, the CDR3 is TGTGCCAGCAAAGTCGAGGAAGACACTGAAGCTTTCTTT.

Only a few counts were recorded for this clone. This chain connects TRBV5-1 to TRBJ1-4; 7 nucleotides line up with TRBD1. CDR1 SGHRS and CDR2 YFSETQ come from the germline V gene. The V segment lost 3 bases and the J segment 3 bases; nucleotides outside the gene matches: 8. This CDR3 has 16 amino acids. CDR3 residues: CASSSPDRDPNEKLFF. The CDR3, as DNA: TGCGCCAGCAGCTCTCCAGACAGGGACCCTAATGAAAAACTGTTTTTT.

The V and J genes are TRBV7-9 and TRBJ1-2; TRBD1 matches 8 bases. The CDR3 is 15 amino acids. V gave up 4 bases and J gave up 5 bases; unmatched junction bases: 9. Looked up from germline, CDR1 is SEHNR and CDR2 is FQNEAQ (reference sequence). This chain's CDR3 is CASSSHGRGRYGYTF. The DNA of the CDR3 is TGTGCCAGCAGCTCCCATGGCAGGGGGCGTTATGGCTACACCTTC.

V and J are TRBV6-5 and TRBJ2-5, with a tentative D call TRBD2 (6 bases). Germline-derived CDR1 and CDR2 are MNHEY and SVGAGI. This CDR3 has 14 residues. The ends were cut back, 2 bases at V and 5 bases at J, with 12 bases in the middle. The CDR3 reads CASSYAGPTETQYF. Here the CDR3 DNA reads TGTGCCAGCAGTTACGCGGGACCCACGGAGACCCAGTACTTC.

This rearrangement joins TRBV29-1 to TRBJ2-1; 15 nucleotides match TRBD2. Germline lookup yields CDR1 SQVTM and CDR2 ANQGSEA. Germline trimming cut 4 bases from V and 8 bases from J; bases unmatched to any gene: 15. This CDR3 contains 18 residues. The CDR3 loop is CSVAPGLAGGPYMDEQFF. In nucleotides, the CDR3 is TGCAGCGTTGCCCCGGGACTAGCGGGAGGCCCCTATATGGATGAGCAGTTCTTC.

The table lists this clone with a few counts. The CDR3 DNA reads TGCGCCAGCAACCTCGGGACAGAAAATGAAAAACTGTTTTTT. It yields the protein CASNLGTENEKLFF. The genes are TRBV5-1 and TRBJ1-4, with TRBD1 matching 7 bases. V was pared by 6 bases and J by 5 bases, with 7 bases of the junction left unmatched. There are 14 residues in the CDR3. Germline V gives CDR1 SGHRS, CDR2 YFSETQ.